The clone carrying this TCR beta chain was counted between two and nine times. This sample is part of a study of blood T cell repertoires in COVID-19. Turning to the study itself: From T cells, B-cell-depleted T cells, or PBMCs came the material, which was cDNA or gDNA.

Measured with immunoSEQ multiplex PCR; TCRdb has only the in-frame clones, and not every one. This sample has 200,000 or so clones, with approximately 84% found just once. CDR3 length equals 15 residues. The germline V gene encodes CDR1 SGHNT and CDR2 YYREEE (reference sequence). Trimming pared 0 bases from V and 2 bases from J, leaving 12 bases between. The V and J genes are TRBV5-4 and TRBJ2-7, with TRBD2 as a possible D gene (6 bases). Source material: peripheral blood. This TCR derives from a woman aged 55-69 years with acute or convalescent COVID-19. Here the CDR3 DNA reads TGTGCCAGCAGCTTGGGCGGGACTTCTACCTACGAGCAGTACTTC. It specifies CASSLGGTSTYEQYF. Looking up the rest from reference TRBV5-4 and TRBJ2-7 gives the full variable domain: ETGVTQSPTHLIKTRGQQVTLRCSSQSGHNTVSWYQQALGQGPQFIFQYYREEENGRGNFPPRFSGLQFPNYSSELNVNALELDDSALYLCASSLGGTSTYEQYFGPGTRLTVT.